This T cell receptor (beta chain) was sequenced for a study of T cell changes during pregnancy in multiple sclerosis. The assay was immunoSEQ multiplex PCR, and TCRdb's table has in-frame clones only and misses some. The sample yields around 56,000 clones, over 75% seen once. There are 17 residues in the CDR3. V lost 4 bases and J 2 bases, leaving 17 bases between the germline ends. From germline, CDR1 is SNHLY and CDR2 FYNNEI. Source: peripheral blood, taken after pregnancy. The clonotype comes from a female donor with multiple sclerosis, enrolled in a pregnancy study. The chain employs TRBV2 and TRBJ2-2; possibly TRBD2 for D (7 bases). The CDR3 DNA follows: TGTGCCAGCAGTGTAGGGGGGGCGCGGGAAAACACCGGGGAGCTGTTTTTT. Protein sequence: CASSVGGARENTGELFF.